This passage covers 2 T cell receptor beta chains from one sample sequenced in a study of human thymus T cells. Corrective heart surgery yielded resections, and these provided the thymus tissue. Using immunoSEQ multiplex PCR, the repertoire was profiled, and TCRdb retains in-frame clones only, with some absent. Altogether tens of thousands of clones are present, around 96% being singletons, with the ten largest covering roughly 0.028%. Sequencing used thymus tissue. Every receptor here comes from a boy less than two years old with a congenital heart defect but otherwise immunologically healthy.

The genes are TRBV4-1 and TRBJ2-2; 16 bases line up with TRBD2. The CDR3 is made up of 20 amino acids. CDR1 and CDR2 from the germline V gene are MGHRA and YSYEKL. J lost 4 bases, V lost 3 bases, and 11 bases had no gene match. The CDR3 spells CASSHATGTSGGARTGELFF. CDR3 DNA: TGCGCCAGCAGCCATGCCACCGGGACTAGCGGGGGGGCTCGCACCGGGGAGCTGTTTTTT.

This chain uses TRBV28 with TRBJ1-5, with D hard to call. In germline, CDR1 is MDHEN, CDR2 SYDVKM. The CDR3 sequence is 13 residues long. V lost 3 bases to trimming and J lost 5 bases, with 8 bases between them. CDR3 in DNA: TGTGCCAGCAGTTTTTTCCGGGATCAGCCCCAGCATTTT. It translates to CASSFFRDQPQHF.